This entry features one T cell receptor beta chain sequence. As yet, its antigen is unknown. These data originate in a study of regulatory T cells. The CDR3 loop spans 14 amino acids. Germline assignment: CDR1 MNHEY and CDR2 SVGAGI. Trimming pared 10 bases from V and 0 bases from J, leaving 13 bases between. Study findings and constraints: In CD3G-deficient patients, conventional CD4+ T cells were enriched for hydrophobic CDR3 residues at positions 6 and 7. In patients, unique TRB V-J pairs were restricted and V/J usage skewed, especially in Tregs.

Autoimmunity was present in every CD3G-deficient patient, worse in two. CD4+ T cells were divided by sorting: CD25-high CD127-low Tregs, CD25-low CD127-high conventional cells. The PCR used 52 TRBV and 13 TRBJ primers. The protocol was immunoSEQ multiplex PCR, while the TCRdb copy is restricted to in-frame clones and leaves out a portion. The sample includes about 35,000 clones, about 91% seen only once; the top ten take about 2.5%. The sequenced material came from conventional CD4+ T cells sorted from blood. This TCR was sampled from a person under 35 with CD3G deficiency. The chain employs TRBV6-5 and TRBJ2-1; D may be TRBD2 (6 bases). CDR3 sequence (DNA): TGTGCCACCCTAGGAGGGAGCTCCTACAATGAGCAGTTCTTC. It encodes CATLGGSSYNEQFF.